The 26 T cell receptor beta chains presented below share a single source sample, sequenced in a study of long-term antiretroviral therapy in people with HIV (dated by TCRdb to about 2022). Sequencing of the TRB variable region was done with the immunoSEQ hsTCRB v3.0 assay at survey level resolution. What TCRdb holds here is the immuneACCESS table cut down to in-frame rearrangements. Part of the clones is not present; checked against another copy, under half of the missing clones reflect an unresolved V gene, and the others are unexplained. In this sample the table shows approximately 13,000 clones, about three quarters of which occur a single time. Around 21% of the sample rests with the top ten. The specimen was unsorted PBMCs, collected 1.3 years before starting antiretroviral therapy. The receptor set was obtained from a man between 40 and 49 years old with HIV.

The rearrangement links TRBV6-5 to TRBJ2-1; no definite D call. V gave up 6 bases and J gave up 3 bases, with 3 bases separating them. Germline CDR1 is MNHEY and CDR2 is SVGAGI. The CDR3 is made up of 11 amino acids. The CDR3 DNA reads as TGTGCCAGCAGAGACTACAATGAGCAGTTCTTC. It translates to CASRDYNEQFF.

The CDR3 loop reads CASRGQGGNEKLFF. CDR3 bases: TGTGCCAGCAGGGGGCAGGGCGGTAATGAAAAACTGTTTTTT. The chain employs TRBV7-3 and TRBJ1-4, with D perhaps matching TRBD1 (5 bases). CDR1 and CDR2 (germline): SGHTA, FQGTGA. Trimming pared 6 bases from V and 4 bases from J, leaving 12 bases between. CDR3 length equals 14 residues.

This clone was detected only a few times. CDR3 loop: CASSLVLAGGYTF. In nucleotides, the CDR3 is TGTGCCAGCAGTTTAGTTCTGGCGGGGGGCTACACCTTC. The J gene is TRBJ1-2, the V gene TRBV28; D ambiguous. The V end lost 2 bases, the J end lost 8 bases, and 12 bases lay between the germline ends. The CDR3 consists of 13 residues. The germline CDR1 and CDR2 sequences are MDHEN and SYDVKM.

CDR3 amino acids: CASSAKGAGRPDTQYF. CDR3 bases: TGTGCCAGCAGCGCAAAAGGGGCAGGGCGTCCAGATACGCAGTATTTT. The V and J genes are TRBV9 and TRBJ2-3; D is perhaps TRBD1 (5 bases). The germline V gene encodes CDR1 SGDLS and CDR2 YYNGEE. The V end was cut by 3 bases, the J end by 4 bases, with 18 bases between. The CDR3 length is 16 residues.

The chain carries TRBV25-1 and TRBJ2-2; D call uncertain. Germline assignment: CDR1 MGHDK and CDR2 SYGVNS. The V gene lost 2 bases and the J gene lost 3 bases, with 4 bases spanning the gap. This CDR3 comprises 13 residues. CDR3 bases: TGTGCCAGCAGTGAACAGGACACCGGGGAGCTGTTTTTT. It encodes CASSEQDTGELFF.

The V gene is TRBV2, the J gene TRBJ1-5; D remains ambiguous. This CDR3 is 14 amino acids long. The V and J ends lost 4 bases and 6 bases respectively, with 13 bases between them. Per germline, CDR1 SNHLY and CDR2 FYNNEI. In DNA form, the CDR3 reads TGTGCCAGCAGTGTCGTGGAGGTTACTCAGCCCCAGCATTTT. Protein sequence: CASSVVEVTQPQHF.

Only one count was recorded for this clone. CDR3 nucleotide sequence: TGTGCCAGCAGCTTGGAAATAGGGGGGAATGAAAAACTGTTTTTT. Amino acids: CASSLEIGGNEKLFF. The rearrangement links TRBV5-4 to TRBJ1-4; a possible D gene is TRBD1 (6 bases). V was cut by 0 bases and J by 5 bases, with 11 bases left in between. Germline assignment: CDR1 SGHNT and CDR2 YYREEE (reference sequence). The CDR3 loop spans 15 amino acids.

V usage is TRBV7-2 and J usage is TRBJ1-3; the D is unclear. Between the trimmed V and J ends, which lost 2 bases and 0 bases, there was a span of 8 bases. The CDR3 covers 15 residues. Germline CDR1 and CDR2: SGHTA and FQGNSA. CDR3 sequence reads: CASSLQGSSGNTIYF. Written as DNA, the CDR3 is TGTGCCAGCAGCTTACAAGGTTCCTCTGGAAACACCATATATTTT.

The chain employs TRBV2 and TRBJ2-3; D might be TRBD1 (5 bases). Germline CDR1 and CDR2: SNHLY and FYNNEI. V gave up 7 bases and J gave up 10 bases, with 15 bases separating them. This CDR3 has 12 residues. In DNA form, the CDR3 reads TGTGCCAGCACCCCTGAAAAAGGGGCGCAGTATTTT. Amino acid sequence: CASTPEKGAQYF. The variable domain in full, with the rest retrieved from reference TRBV2 and TRBJ2-3, is EPEVTQTPSHQVTQMGQEVILRCVPISNHLYFYWYRQILGQKVEFLVSFYNNEISEKSEIFDDQFSVERPDGSNFTLKIRSTKLEDSAMYFCASTPEKGAQYFGPGTRLTVL.

This chain uses TRBV6-5 with TRBJ1-5; D might be TRBD1 (6 bases). V lost 4 bases and J 5 bases, leaving 15 bases between the germline ends. Germline V lookup: CDR1 MNHEY, CDR2 SVGAGI. The CDR3 extends over 15 amino acids. CDR3 amino acids: CASSSLQGRDQPQHF. The CDR3 DNA is TGTGCCAGCAGTTCTTTACAGGGTAGAGATCAGCCCCAGCATTTT.

This clone came up a few times. V gene TRBV10-1 combines with J gene TRBJ1-5; D remains unclear. The ends were cut back, 8 bases at V and 2 bases at J, with 10 bases in the middle. The length of the CDR3 is 13 residues. CDR1 WNHNN and CDR2 SYGVQD come from the germline V gene (reference sequence). CDR3: CASSRDGNQPQHF. The CDR3 nucleotides are TGCGCCAGCTCCCGGGATGGCAATCAGCCCCAGCATTTT.

The chain joins TRBV7-3 to TRBJ2-3, with D uncertain. The CDR3 consists of 13 residues. V was trimmed by 2 bases and J by 1 base, leaving 4 bases between them. Germline assignment: CDR1 SGHTA and CDR2 FQGTGA. DNA for the CDR3: TGTGCCAGCAGCTTAGACGGCACAGATACGCAGTATTTT. This translates into CASSLDGTDTQYF.

The V and J genes are TRBV5-5 and TRBJ2-7, with 7 bases lining up with TRBD1. From germline, CDR1 is SGHKS and CDR2 YYEKEE (reference sequence). V gave up 5 bases and J gave up 2 bases; unmatched junction bases: 10. This CDR3 comprises 15 residues. The CDR3: CASSPAGTDTYEQYF. CDR3 nucleotides: TGTGCCAGCAGTCCCGCCGGGACAGACACCTACGAGCAGTACTTC.

The rearrangement joins TRBV5-6 to TRBJ2-1; D may be TRBD2 (6 bases). Looked up from germline, CDR1 is SGHDT and CDR2 is YYEEEE. The CDR3 spans 17 residues. V dropped 5 bases and J dropped 6 bases, with 24 bases sitting between them. The CDR3, as DNA: TGTGCCAGCAGAGGCCCCCAGGGCGGAGCGGGCCTCAATGAGCAGTTCTTC. Its protein is CASRGPQGGAGLNEQFF. Complete variable domain (other parts from reference TRBV5-6 and TRBJ2-1): DAGVTQSPTHLIKTRGQQVTLRCSPKSGHDTVSWYQQALGQGPQFIFQYYEEEERQRGNFPDRFSGHQFPNYSSELNVNALLLGDSALYLCASRGPQGGAGLNEQFFGPGTRLTVL.

The genes are TRBV19 and TRBJ2-7; TRBD1 aligns across 9 bases. CDR3 length equals 15 residues. The junction had 13 bases not matched to a gene; V was cut back by 6 bases and J by 7 bases. Germline assignment: CDR1 LNHDA and CDR2 SQIVND (reference sequence). The CDR3 region is CASSRTGQGIGEQYF. In DNA form, the CDR3 reads TGTGCCAGTAGCCGAACAGGACAGGGGATTGGGGAGCAGTACTTC.

This rearrangement joins TRBV13 to TRBJ2-5; 10 bases are a match to TRBD1. J lost 5 bases, V lost 6 bases, and 9 bases had no gene match. The CDR3 is made up of 15 amino acids. Germline assignment: CDR1 PRHDT and CDR2 FYEKMQ (reference sequence). CDR3 sequence: CASRETTGGRETQYF. CDR3 nucleotide sequence: TGTGCCAGCAGAGAAACGACAGGGGGCCGGGAGACCCAGTACTTC.

The V gene is TRBV6-5, the J gene TRBJ1-1; tentative D call: TRBD1 (5 bases). The germline CDR1 and CDR2 sequences are MNHEY and SVGAGI. Between the trimmed V and J ends, which lost 2 bases and 4 bases, there was a span of 11 bases. CDR3 length: 14 amino acids. The CDR3 region has the DNA TGTGCCAGCAGTTACGTGGGGGGAGGCACTGAAGCTTTCTTT. Translated: CASSYVGGGTEAFF.

The gene calls are TRBV4-1 and TRBJ1-1, with TRBD1 as a possible D gene (6 bases). Trimming shortened V by 5 bases and J by 3 bases, and 13 bases separated the two germline ends. The CDR3 contains 14 residues. CDR1 is MGHRA and CDR2 is YSYEKL in the germline V gene. The CDR3 nucleotides read TGCGCCAGCAGCTGGTCGACAGGCGACACTGAAGCTTTCTTT. The encoded protein is CASSWSTGDTEAFF.

The chain recombines TRBV7-3 with TRBJ1-1; D remains unclear. V was cut by 2 bases and J by 7 bases, with 11 bases left in between. The CDR3 has 13 residues. Germline V gene sequence: CDR1 SGHTA, CDR2 FQGTGA. CDR3 amino acids: CASSLYGGREAFF. The CDR3, as DNA: TGTGCCAGCAGCTTATATGGTGGCCGTGAAGCTTTCTTT.

The J gene is TRBJ1-5, the V gene TRBV7-9; 7 bases align to TRBD1. CDR1 and CDR2 (germline): SEHNR, FQNEAQ (reference sequence). The CDR3 runs to 14 residues. J gave up 2 bases and V 6 bases, and 4 bases lay outside the gene matches. CDR3 protein: CASSPTGGNQPQHF. DNA for the CDR3: TGTGCCAGCAGTCCAACAGGGGGCAATCAGCCCCAGCATTTT.

The CDR3 reads CATSRDGLRREEQFF. DNA of the CDR3: TGTGCCACCAGCAGAGACGGATTGCGGCGAGAAGAGCAGTTCTTC. The V call is TRBV15, the J call TRBJ2-1; D gene uncertain. This CDR3 is built from 15 residues. V was pared by 0 bases and J by 10 bases, with 16 bases between. Germline V CDR1 and CDR2: LNHNV, YYDKDF (reference sequence).

V is TRBV5-5 and J is TRBJ2-7, with 11 bases lining up with TRBD2. The CDR3 covers 15 residues. The V gene's germline CDR1 is SGHKS and CDR2 YYEKEE (reference sequence). Unmatched junction bases numbered 9, after V lost 4 bases and J lost 6 bases. The CDR3 here is CASSLLAGGAGEQYF. CDR3 nucleotide sequence: TGTGCCAGCAGCCTTCTAGCGGGGGGCGCAGGCGAGCAGTACTTC.

This chain connects TRBV5-4 to TRBJ2-2, with TRBD1 matching over 8 bases. Germline-derived CDR1 and CDR2 are SGHNT and YYREEE (reference sequence). Trimming took 5 bases from V and 4 from J; bases not matched to a gene: 7. The CDR3 is 15 residues long. The CDR3 reads CASSAGGVITGELFF. The CDR3 DNA follows: TGTGCCAGCAGTGCAGGGGGCGTTATCACCGGGGAGCTGTTTTTT.

The V and J genes are TRBV5-6 and TRBJ1-1; D remains unclear. Germline-derived CDR1 and CDR2 are SGHDT and YYEEEE. This CDR3 is built from 14 residues. Between the trimmed V and J ends, which lost 5 bases and 6 bases, there was a span of 17 bases. For the CDR3, the DNA is TGTGCCAGCAGGGAGGACGCCTCACGGGCTGAAGCTTTCTTT. Protein product: CASREDASRAEAFF.

The chain has TRBV29-1 and TRBJ1-4, with 7 bases lining up with TRBD1. The CDR3 runs to 12 residues. V lost 7 bases, J lost 5 bases, and 4 bases stayed unmatched. Looked up from germline, CDR1 is SQVTM and CDR2 is ANQGSEA. In DNA form, the CDR3 reads TGCAGCGCATCAGGGGGGAATGAAAAACTGTTTTTT. As protein: CSASGGNEKLFF.

This clone was counted between two and nine times. The chain recombines TRBV27 with TRBJ1-5; D might be TRBD1 (5 bases). V was clipped by 3 bases and J by 4 bases, with 7 bases between them. Germline CDR1 MNHEY, CDR2 SMNVEV (reference sequence). The CDR3 sequence is 13 residues long. CDR3 in amino acids: CASSFQGNQPQHF. The CDR3 bases are TGTGCCAGCAGTTTTCAGGGTAATCAGCCCCAGCATTTT.